This T cell receptor (beta chain) was obtained from a study of shared clonotypes between healthy human individuals. Overall study context: Aged between 18 and 49, the donors were two women and three men. Study-level findings and limits: Relative to clonotypes present in all four donors, those not shared had lower generation probabilities. Enrolling few donors narrowed the genetic and exposure-history diversity that was represented.

In the case of this clone: Antigen specificity is unknown.

Source study methods: ImmunoSEQ gave junction-only sequences without quality scores, so filtering differed. Sequenced by immunoSEQ multiplex PCR; TCRdb stores in-frame clones only, minus some. The DNA was the basis for D and trimming; V, J and clone size are from that table. The repertoire holds about 1,800,000 clones, with approximately 94% as singletons. Selected positively for CCR7 and CD45RO-negative, naive CD8 cells excluded terminally differentiated effector memory CD45RA+ cells. Germline V gene sequence: CDR1 MDHEN, CDR2 SYDVKM. The V end was cut by 4 bases, the J end by 4 bases, with 14 bases between. This CDR3 is 14 amino acids long.

The sample taken for sequencing was naive CD8+ T cells sorted from blood. The chain combines TRBV28 with TRBJ2-7; tentatively, D is TRBD1 (6 bases). This TCR was recovered from a man aged 18 to 30 in good health. The CDR3 DNA follows: TGTGCCAGCAGTTCCCCAAGGGGGTGGTACGAGCAGTACTTC. It encodes CASSSPRGWYEQYF.